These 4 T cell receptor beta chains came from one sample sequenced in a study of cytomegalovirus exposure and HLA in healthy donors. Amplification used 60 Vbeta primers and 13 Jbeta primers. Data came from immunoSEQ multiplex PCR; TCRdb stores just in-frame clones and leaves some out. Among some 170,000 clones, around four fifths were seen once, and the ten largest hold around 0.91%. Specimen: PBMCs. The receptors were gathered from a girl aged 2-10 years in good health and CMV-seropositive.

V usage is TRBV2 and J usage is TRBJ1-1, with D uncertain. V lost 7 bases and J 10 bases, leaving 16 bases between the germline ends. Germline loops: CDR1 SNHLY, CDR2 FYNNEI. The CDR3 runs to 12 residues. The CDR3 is CASTSWGGLAFF. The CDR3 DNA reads TGTGCCAGCACCAGCTGGGGAGGGTTAGCTTTCTTT.

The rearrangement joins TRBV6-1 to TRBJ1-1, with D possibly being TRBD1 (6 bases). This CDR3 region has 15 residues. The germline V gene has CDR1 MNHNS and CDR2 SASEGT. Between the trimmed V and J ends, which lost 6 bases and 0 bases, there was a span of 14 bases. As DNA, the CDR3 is TGTGCCAGCAGCGCCCCCGGACAGATGAACACTGAAGCTTTCTTT. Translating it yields CASSAPGQMNTEAFF.

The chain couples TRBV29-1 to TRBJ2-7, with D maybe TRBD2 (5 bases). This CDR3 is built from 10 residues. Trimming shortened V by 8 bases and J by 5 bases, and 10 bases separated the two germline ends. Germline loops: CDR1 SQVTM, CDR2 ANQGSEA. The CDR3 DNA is TGCAGCTTCGTCGGGGACGAGCAGTACTTC. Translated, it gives CSFVGDEQYF.

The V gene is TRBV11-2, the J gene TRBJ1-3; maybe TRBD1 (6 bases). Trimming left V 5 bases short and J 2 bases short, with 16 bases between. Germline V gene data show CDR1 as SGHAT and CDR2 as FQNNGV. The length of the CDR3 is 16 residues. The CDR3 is CASSQGGGLTGNTIYF. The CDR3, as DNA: TGTGCCAGCAGCCAAGGGGGGGGGCTGACTGGAAACACCATATATTTT.